Listed here are 13 T cell receptor beta chains from one sample, sequenced in a study of blood T cell repertoires in COVID-19. The repertoire was sequenced with immunoSEQ multiplex PCR; TCRdb's copy has only in-frame clones and lacks some. The sample includes about 220,000 clones, 60% to 85% of them seen just once. Sequencing was done on a sample of peripheral blood. These receptors came from a woman aged 70-85 years with acute or convalescent COVID-19.

The V gene is TRBV5-1, the J gene TRBJ2-2; 9 bases are shared with TRBD1. The CDR3 has 15 amino acids. Germline CDR1 and CDR2: SGHRS and YFSETQ. The ends lost 3 bases at V and 3 bases at J; junction bases unmatched: 3. The CDR3 nucleotides read TGCGCCAGCAGCTGGGGGACAGGGTACACCGGGGAGCTGTTTTTT. Translation: CASSWGTGYTGELFF.

The chain links TRBV3-1 (or the pseudogene TRBV3-2) to TRBJ2-5, with 11 bases matching TRBD2. Germline V gene lookup returns CDR1 LGHDT and CDR2 YNNKEL (reference sequence). The CDR3 length is 16 residues. V shed 4 bases and J 5 bases; nucleotides not matched to a gene: 9. The CDR3 region has the DNA TGTGCCAGCAGCCGGAATAGCGGGGGGGCCGTTGAGACCCAGTACTTC. Translated, it gives CASSRNSGGAVETQYF.

V and J are TRBV29-1 and TRBJ1-4, with TRBD1 identical over 7 bases. Germline CDR1 reads SQVTM; CDR2 reads ANQGSEA. The CDR3 is 13 amino acids. Trimming cost V 7 bases and J 8 bases; bases outside gene matches: 10. The CDR3 here is CSALTGINEKLFF. In DNA form, the CDR3 reads TGCAGCGCCTTGACAGGGATCAACGAAAAACTGTTTTTT. Full variable domain (rest looked up from reference TRBV29-1 and TRBJ1-4): SAVISQKPSRDICQRGTSLTIQCQVDSQVTMMFWYRQQPGQSLTLIATANQGSEATYESGFVIDKFPISRPNLTFSTLTVSNMSPEDSSIYLCSALTGINEKLFFGSGTQLSVL.

The chain links TRBV18 to TRBJ2-7, with 7 bases aligning to TRBD1. CDR1 is KGHSH and CDR2 is LQKENI in the germline V gene. V lost 4 bases to trimming and J lost 0 bases; unmatched junction nucleotides: 12. The CDR3 is 17 residues long. CDR3 sequence: CASSLSVNRGSSYEQYF. The CDR3 DNA follows: TGTGCCAGCTCACTATCAGTTAACAGGGGAAGCTCCTACGAGCAGTACTTC.

The chain combines TRBV6-5 with TRBJ2-2; D is possibly TRBD2 (6 bases). V lost 7 bases and J 6 bases, leaving 12 bases between the germline ends. Germline values: CDR1 MNHEY, CDR2 SVGAGI. This CDR3 has 13 residues. CDR3 nucleotides: TGTGCCAGCACCCAAGAGCGGGCCGGGGAGCTGTTTTTT. Protein: CASTQERAGELFF.

The chain carries TRBV19 and TRBJ2-3; D may be TRBD1 (6 bases). With 4 bases removed from V and 3 bases from J, the gap between germline ends came to 17 bases. This CDR3 has 16 residues. Per germline, CDR1 LNHDA and CDR2 SQIVND (reference sequence). CDR3 coding DNA: TGTGCCAGTAGTAGAAAAGGACAGCAAGGAACAGATACGCAGTATTTT. Its protein is CASSRKGQQGTDTQYF.

V and J are TRBV6-5 and TRBJ1-2; the D gene is possibly TRBD1 (6 bases). CDR3 length: 14 residues. From germline, CDR1 is MNHEY and CDR2 SVGAGI. With 7 bases removed from V and 8 bases from J, the gap between germline ends came to 20 bases. CDR3 in DNA: TGTGCCAGCACCCTAGGGGGTCCAGGGGACGGCTACACCTTC. The encoded protein is CASTLGGPGDGYTF.

This clone appeared a few times. The V call is TRBV7-2, the J call TRBJ1-6, with 7 bases fitting TRBD1. Trimming at V came to 5 bases and at J to 10 bases, leaving 5 bases not matched to a gene. Per germline, CDR1 SGHTA and CDR2 FQGNSA. The CDR3 totals 13 residues. The CDR3 DNA reads as TGTGCCAGCAGCACGGACAGGTTCTCACCCCTCCACTTT. This gives the protein CASSTDRFSPLHF.

V is TRBV5-1 and J is TRBJ2-2; 8 nucleotides agree with TRBD2. This CDR3 region has 16 residues. Germline CDR1 is SGHRS and CDR2 is YFSETQ. Trimming at V came to 6 bases and at J to 4 bases, leaving 11 bases not matched to a gene. The DNA of the CDR3 is TGCGCCAGCACCCCGGCTGGCGGGGGGCCCACCGGGGAGCTGTTTTTT. This encodes CASTPAGGGPTGELFF.

This rearrangement joins TRBV15 to TRBJ2-7, with D tentatively TRBD2 (5 bases). This CDR3 comprises 15 residues. The germline V gene has CDR1 LNHNV and CDR2 YYDKDF (reference sequence). The V and J ends lost 0 bases and 3 bases respectively, with 12 bases between them. The CDR3 loop reads CATSRERGIVYEQYF. Written as DNA, the CDR3 is TGTGCCACCAGCAGAGAACGGGGTATAGTCTACGAGCAGTACTTC. The full variable domain, with the rest looked up from reference TRBV15 and TRBJ2-7, is DAMVIQNPRYQVTQFGKPVTLSCSQTLNHNVMYWYQQKSSQAPKLLFHYYDKDFNNEADTPDNFQSRRPNTSFCFLDIRSPGLGDTAMYLCATSRERGIVYEQYFGPGTRLTVT.

The J gene is TRBJ1-6, the V gene TRBV4-1, with a weak D call TRBD1 (5 bases). The germline V gene has CDR1 MGHRA and CDR2 YSYEKL. The CDR3 runs 14 residues. The ends were cut back, 4 bases at V and 6 bases at J, with 10 bases in the middle. For the CDR3, the DNA is TGCGCCAGCAGCCCCAGGGTATTTAATTCACCCCTCCACTTT. This gives the protein CASSPRVFNSPLHF.

This rearrangement joins TRBV14 to TRBJ2-1; D uncertain. This CDR3 is 16 amino acids long. From germline, CDR1 is SGHDN and CDR2 FVKESK. The V gene lost 5 bases and the J gene lost 3 bases, with 17 bases spanning the gap. Written as DNA, the CDR3 is TGTGCCAGCAGCGGGCTTGGCTTATTGAACTACAATGAGCAGTTCTTC. Protein: CASSGLGLLNYNEQFF. Combining the CDR3 with reference TRBV14 and TRBJ2-1 gives the whole variable domain EAGVTQFPSHSVIEKGQTVTLRCDPISGHDNLYWYRRVMGKEIKFLLHFVKESKQDESGMPNNRFLAERTGGTYSTLKVQPAELEDSGVYFCASSGLGLLNYNEQFFGPGTRLTVL.

The rearrangement links TRBV2 to TRBJ1-1; D is undetermined. V lost 6 bases and J 4 bases, leaving 12 bases between the germline ends. The CDR3 has 13 residues. The germline gives CDR1 SNHLY, CDR2 FYNNEI. CDR3 protein: CASRGTQGTEAFF. The CDR3 nucleotides read TGTGCCAGCAGGGGCACCCAAGGCACTGAAGCTTTCTTT.